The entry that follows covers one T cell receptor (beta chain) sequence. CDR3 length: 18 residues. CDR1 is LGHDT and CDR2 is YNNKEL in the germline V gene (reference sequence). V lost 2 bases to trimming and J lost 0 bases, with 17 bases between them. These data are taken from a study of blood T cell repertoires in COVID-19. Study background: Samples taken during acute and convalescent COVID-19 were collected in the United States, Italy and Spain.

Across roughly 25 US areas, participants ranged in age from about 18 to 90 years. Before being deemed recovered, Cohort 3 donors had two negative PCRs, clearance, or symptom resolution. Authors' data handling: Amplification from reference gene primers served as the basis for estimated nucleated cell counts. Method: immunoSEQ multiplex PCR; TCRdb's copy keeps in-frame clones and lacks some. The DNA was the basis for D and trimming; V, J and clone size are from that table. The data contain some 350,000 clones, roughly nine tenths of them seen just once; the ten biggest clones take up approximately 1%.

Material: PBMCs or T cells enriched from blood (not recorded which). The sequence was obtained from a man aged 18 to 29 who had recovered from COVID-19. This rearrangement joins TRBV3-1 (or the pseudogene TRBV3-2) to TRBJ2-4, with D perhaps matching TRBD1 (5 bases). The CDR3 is CASSQPLTVTLAKNIQYF. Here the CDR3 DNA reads TGTGCCAGCAGCCAACCCCTGACAGTAACCCTAGCCAAAAACATTCAGTACTTC.